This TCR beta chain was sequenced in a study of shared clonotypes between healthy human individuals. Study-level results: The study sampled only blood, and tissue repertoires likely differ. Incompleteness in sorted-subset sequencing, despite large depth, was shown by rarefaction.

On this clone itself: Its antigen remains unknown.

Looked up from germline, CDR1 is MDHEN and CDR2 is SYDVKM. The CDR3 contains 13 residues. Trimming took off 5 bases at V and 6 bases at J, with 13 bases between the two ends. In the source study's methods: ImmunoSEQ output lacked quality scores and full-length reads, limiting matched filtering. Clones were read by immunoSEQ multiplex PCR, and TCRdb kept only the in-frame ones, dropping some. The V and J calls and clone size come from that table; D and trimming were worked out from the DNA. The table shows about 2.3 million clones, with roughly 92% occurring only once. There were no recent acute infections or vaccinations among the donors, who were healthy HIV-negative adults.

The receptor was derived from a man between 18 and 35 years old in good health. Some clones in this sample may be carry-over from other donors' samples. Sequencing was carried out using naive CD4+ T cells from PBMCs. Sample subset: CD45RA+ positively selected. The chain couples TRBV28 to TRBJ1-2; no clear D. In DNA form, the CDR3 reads TGTGCCAGCAGTGCGGTAAATATAAATGGCTACACCTTC. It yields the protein CASSAVNINGYTF.